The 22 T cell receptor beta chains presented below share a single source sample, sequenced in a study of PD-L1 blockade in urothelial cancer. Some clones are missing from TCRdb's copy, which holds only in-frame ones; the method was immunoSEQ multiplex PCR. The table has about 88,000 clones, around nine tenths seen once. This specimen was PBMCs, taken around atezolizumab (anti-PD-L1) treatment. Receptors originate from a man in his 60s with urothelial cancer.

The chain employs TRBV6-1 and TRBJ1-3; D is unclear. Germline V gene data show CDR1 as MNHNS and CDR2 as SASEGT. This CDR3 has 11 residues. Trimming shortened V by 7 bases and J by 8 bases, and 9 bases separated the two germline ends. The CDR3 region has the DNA TGTGCCAGCAACCTAGTTGACACCATATATTTT. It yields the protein CASNLVDTIYF.

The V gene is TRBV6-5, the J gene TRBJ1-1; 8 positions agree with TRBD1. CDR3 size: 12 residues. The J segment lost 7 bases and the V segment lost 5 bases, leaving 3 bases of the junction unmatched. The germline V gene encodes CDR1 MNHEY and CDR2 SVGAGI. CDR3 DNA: TGTGCCAGCAGTCGGACAGGGCGTGAAGCTTTCTTT. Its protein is CASSRTGREAFF.

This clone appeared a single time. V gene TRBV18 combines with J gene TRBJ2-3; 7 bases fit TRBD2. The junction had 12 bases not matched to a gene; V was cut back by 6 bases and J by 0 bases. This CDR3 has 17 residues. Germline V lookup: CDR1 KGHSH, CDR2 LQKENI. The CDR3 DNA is TGTGCCAGCTCCCCCCGGGACTATCAAGCTAGCACAGATACGCAGTATTTT. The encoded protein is CASSPRDYQASTDTQYF.

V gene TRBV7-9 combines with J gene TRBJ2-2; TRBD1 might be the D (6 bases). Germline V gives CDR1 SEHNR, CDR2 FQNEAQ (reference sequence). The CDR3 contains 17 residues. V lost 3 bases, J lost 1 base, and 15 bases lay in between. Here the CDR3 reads CASSFLPMGQNTGELFF. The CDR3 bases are TGTGCCAGCAGCTTCCTACCGATGGGACAGAACACCGGGGAGCTGTTTTTT.

CDR3 protein: CASSTGGTGGNTIYF. For the CDR3, the DNA is TGTGCCAGTAGTACAGGGGGCACAGGTGGAAACACCATATATTTT. The rearrangement joins TRBV19 to TRBJ1-3, with TRBD1 matching over 8 bases. This CDR3 contains 15 residues. CDR1 is LNHDA, CDR2 SQIVND, per germline (reference sequence). Trimming took 4 bases from V and 3 from J; bases not matched to a gene: 5. Using reference TRBV19 and TRBJ1-3 for the parts outside the CDR3, the full variable domain is DGGITQSPKYLFRKEGQNVTLSCEQNLNHDAMYWYRQDPGQGLRLIYYSQIVNDFQKGDIAEGYSVSREKKESFPLTVTSAQKNPTAFYLCASSTGGTGGNTIYFGEGSWLTVV.

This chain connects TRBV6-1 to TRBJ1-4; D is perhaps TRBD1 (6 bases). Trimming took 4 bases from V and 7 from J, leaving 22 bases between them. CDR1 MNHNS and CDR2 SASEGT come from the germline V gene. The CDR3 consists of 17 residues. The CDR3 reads CASSGIFQGPVGEKLFF. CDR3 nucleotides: TGTGCCAGCAGTGGAATTTTTCAGGGGCCCGTGGGTGAAAAACTGTTTTTT.

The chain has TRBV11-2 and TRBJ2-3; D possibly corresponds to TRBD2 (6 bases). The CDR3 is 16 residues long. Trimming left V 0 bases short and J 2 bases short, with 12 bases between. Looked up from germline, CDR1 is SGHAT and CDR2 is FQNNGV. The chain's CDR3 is CASSLDRGTNTDTQYF. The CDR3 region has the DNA TGTGCCAGCAGCTTAGACCGGGGGACCAACACAGATACGCAGTATTTT. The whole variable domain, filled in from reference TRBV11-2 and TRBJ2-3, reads EAGVAQSPRYKIIEKRQSVAFWCNPISGHATLYWYQQILGQGPKLLIQFQNNGVVDDSQLPKDRFSAERLKGVDSTLKIQPAKLEDSAVYLCASSLDRGTNTDTQYFGPGTRLTVL.

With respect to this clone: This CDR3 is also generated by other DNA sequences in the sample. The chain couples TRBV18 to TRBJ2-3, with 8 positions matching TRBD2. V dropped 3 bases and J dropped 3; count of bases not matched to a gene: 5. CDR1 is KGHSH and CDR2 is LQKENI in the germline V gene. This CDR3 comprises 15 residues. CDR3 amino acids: CASSPLAGGTDTQYF. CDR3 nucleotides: TGTGCCAGCTCACCCCTAGCGGGTGGTACAGATACGCAGTATTTT.

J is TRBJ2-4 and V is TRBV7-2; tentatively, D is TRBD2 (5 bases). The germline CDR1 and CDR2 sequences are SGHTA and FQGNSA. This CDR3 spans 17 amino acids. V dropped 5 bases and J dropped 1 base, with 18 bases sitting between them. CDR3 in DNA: TGTGCCAGCAGCCCTCAAGAGGGTTTTCGGGCCAAAAACATTCAGTACTTC. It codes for CASSPQEGFRAKNIQYF.

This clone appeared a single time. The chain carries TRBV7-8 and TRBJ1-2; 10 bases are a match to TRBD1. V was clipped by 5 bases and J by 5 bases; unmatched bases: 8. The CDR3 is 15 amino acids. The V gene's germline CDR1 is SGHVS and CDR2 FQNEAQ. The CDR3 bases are TGTGCCAGCAGCCCCGGGGACAGGGGACTTTATGGCTACACCTTC. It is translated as CASSPGDRGLYGYTF.

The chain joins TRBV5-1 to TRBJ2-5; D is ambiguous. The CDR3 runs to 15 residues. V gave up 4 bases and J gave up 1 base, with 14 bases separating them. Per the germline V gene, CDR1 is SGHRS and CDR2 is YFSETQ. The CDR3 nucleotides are TGCGCCAGCAGCCCCTCCAGGCCTTTCCAAGAGACCCAGTACTTC. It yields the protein CASSPSRPFQETQYF. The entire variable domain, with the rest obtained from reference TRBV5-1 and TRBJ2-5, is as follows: KAGVTQTPRYLIKTRGQQVTLSCSPISGHRSVSWYQQTPGQGLQFLFEYFSETQRNKGNFPGRFSGRQFSNSRSEMNVSTLELGDSALYLCASSPSRPFQETQYFGPGTRLLVL.

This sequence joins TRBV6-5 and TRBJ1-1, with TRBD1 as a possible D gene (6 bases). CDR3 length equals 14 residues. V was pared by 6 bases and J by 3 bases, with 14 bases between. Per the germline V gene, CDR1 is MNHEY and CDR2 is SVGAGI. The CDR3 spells CASRSGTFYTEAFF. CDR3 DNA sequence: TGTGCCAGCAGGAGCGGGACATTTTACACTGAAGCTTTCTTT.

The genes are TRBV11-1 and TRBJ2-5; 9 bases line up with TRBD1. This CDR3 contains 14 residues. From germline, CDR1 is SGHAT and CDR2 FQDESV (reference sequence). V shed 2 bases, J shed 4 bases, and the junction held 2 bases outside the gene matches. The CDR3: CASSLNRGRETQYF. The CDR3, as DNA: TGTGCCAGCAGCTTAAACAGGGGGCGAGAGACCCAGTACTTC.

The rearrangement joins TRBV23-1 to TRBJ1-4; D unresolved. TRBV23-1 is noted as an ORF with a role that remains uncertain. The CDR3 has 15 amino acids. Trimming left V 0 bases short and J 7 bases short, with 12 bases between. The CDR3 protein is CASSQSSQVIEKLFF. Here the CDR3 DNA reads TGCGCCAGCAGTCAATCGAGCCAGGTAATTGAAAAACTGTTTTTT.

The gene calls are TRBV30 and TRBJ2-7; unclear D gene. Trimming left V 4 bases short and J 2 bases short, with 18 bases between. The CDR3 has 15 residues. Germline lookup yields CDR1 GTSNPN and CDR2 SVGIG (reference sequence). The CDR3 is CAWTSGSRITYEQYF. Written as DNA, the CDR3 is TGTGCCTGGACCTCCGGGTCCCGCATAACCTACGAGCAGTACTTC.

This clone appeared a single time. The CDR3 here is CASSPLGQGNTGELFF. CDR3 DNA: TGCGCCAGCAGCCCACTCGGACAGGGTAACACCGGGGAGCTGTTTTTT. V usage is TRBV4-3 and J usage is TRBJ2-2; 8 bases agree with TRBD1. This CDR3 spans 16 amino acids. The V and J ends lost 4 bases and 2 bases, in that order; junction bases with no gene match: 6. Germline values: CDR1 LGHNA, CDR2 YSLEER.

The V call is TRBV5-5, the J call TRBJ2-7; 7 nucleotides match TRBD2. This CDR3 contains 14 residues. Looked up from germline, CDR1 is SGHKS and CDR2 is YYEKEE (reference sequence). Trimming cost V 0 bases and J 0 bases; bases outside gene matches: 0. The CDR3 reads CASSLERDSYEQYF. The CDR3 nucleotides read TGTGCCAGCAGCTTGGAGCGGGACTCCTACGAGCAGTACTTC. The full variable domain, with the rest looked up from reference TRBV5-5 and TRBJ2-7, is DAGVTQSPTHLIKTRGQQVTLRCSPISGHKSVSWYQQVLGQGPQFIFQYYEKEERGRGNFPDRFSARQFPNYSSELNVNALLLGDSALYLCASSLERDSYEQYFGPGTRLTVT.

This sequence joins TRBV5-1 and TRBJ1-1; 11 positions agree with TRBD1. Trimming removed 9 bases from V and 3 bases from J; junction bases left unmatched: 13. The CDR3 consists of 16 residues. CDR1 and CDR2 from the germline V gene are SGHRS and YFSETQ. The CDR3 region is CATREGQGDFYTEAFF. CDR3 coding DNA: TGCGCCACCAGGGAGGGACAGGGGGATTTCTACACTGAAGCTTTCTTT.

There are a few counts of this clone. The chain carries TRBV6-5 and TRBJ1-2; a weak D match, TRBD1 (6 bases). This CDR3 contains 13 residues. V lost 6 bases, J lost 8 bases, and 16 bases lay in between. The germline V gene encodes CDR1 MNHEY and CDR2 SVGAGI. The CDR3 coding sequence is TGTGCCAGCAGGGCCCCAGGGGAGGGGGGCTACACCTTC. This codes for CASRAPGEGGYTF.

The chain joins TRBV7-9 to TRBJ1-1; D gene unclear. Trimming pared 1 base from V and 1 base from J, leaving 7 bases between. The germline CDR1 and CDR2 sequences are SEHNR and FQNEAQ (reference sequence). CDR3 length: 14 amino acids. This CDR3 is CASSLVVGNTEAFF. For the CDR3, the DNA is TGTGCCAGCAGCTTAGTCGTCGGGAACACTGAAGCTTTCTTT.

The CDR3 nucleotides read TGTGCCAGCCGGGACAGGGCCCAGTCAGATACGCAGTATTTT. It yields the protein CASRDRAQSDTQYF. V and J are TRBV19 and TRBJ2-3; 9 bases match TRBD1. Germline values: CDR1 LNHDA, CDR2 SQIVND (reference sequence). Trimming at V came to 9 bases and at J to 4 bases, leaving 8 bases not matched to a gene. This CDR3 contains 14 residues.

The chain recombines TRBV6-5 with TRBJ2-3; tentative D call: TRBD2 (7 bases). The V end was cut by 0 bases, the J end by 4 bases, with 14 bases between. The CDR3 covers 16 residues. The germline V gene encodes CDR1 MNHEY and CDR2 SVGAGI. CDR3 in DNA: TGTGCCAGCAGTTACTCGAAGGAGGGGGGGCCAGATACGCAGTATTTT. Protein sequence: CASSYSKEGGPDTQYF.